Listed below are T cell receptor beta chains from one sample, sequenced in a study of blood T cell repertoires in COVID-19. Measured with immunoSEQ multiplex PCR; TCRdb has only the in-frame clones, and not every one. The sample lists a few hundred thousand clones, 82% seen once, with approximately 5.2% in the top ten. Sample: peripheral blood. The receptors here all came from a woman aged 70-85 years with COVID-19, enrolled during active disease. Both conserved end residues are part of each CDR3. Each record gives: D gene, V gene, clone size, J gene, CDR3 DNA, CDR3 protein. The D gene is left open where the match is weak. Rows give clone size only sometimes, using once, few, many, or a class for an expanded clone.

D: NA
V: TRBV5-1
size: NA
J: TRBJ2-3
DNA: TGCGCCAGCAGCTTTGGCGGACAGAACACAGATACGCAGTATTTT
CDR3: CASSFGGQNTDTQYF

D: TRBD1
V: TRBV25-1
size: few
J: TRBJ1-2
DNA: TGTGCCAGCAGTGAATCTGGACAGGGGTACAGCTATGGCTACACCTTC
CDR3: CASSESGQGYSYGYTF

D: TRBD1
V: TRBV28
size: NA
J: TRBJ1-5
DNA: TGTGCCAGCAGTTCTCCCGGGACAGGGGGAGCCCAGCCCCAGCATTTT
CDR3: CASSSPGTGGAQPQHF

D: TRBD2
V: TRBV5-1
size: NA
J: TRBJ2-1
DNA: TGCGCCAGCAGCTTGTACGCGGGAGTCGAGAATGAGCAGTTCTTC
CDR3: CASSLYAGVENEQFF

D: NA
V: TRBV11-2
size: NA
J: TRBJ2-7
DNA: TGTGCCAGCAGCCTCCTACCAGGGCTCTACGAGCAGTACTTC
CDR3: CASSLLPGLYEQYF

D: NA
V: TRBV9
size: NA
J: TRBJ2-5
DNA: TGTGCCAGCAGCGTAGGAAGACAGGACCAAGAGACCCAGTACTTC
CDR3: CASSVGRQDQETQYF

D: TRBD1
V: TRBV11-2
size: NA
J: TRBJ1-2
DNA: TGTGCCAGCAGGCCTGTCAGGGACAGGGGGCAAGTTAGAGGCTACACCTTC
CDR3: CASRPVRDRGQVRGYTF

D: TRBD1
V: TRBV3-1/TRBV3-2
size: NA
J: TRBJ1-5
DNA: TGTGCCAGCAGTAAACAGGGGGTGGGCAATCAGCCCCAGCATTTT
CDR3: CASSKQGVGNQPQHF

D: TRBD1
V: TRBV2
size: few
J: TRBJ1-2
DNA: TGTGCCAGCAGGATGGGACAGGCCTATGGCTACACCTTC
CDR3: CASRMGQAYGYTF

D: TRBD1
V: TRBV7-2
size: NA
J: TRBJ1-2
DNA: TGTGCCAGCAGCTCCCGGGACAGGGTTACCTATGGCTACACCTTC
CDR3: CASSSRDRVTYGYTF

D: NA
V: TRBV2
size: NA
J: TRBJ1-1
DNA: TGTGCCAGCAGTGGGGGCGGCACTGAAGCTTTCTTT
CDR3: CASSGGGTEAFF

D: TRBD1
V: TRBV6-6
size: NA
J: TRBJ2-2
DNA: TGTGCCAGCAGGGGGTCCGGGACAGGGAGCACCGGGGAGCTGTTTTTT
CDR3: CASRGSGTGSTGELFF

D: NA
V: TRBV12-3/TRBV12-4
size: NA
J: TRBJ1-5
DNA: TGTGCCAGCAGTTTAGAAGGAAACAGGCCCCAGCATTTT
CDR3: CASSLEGNRPQHF

D: TRBD1
V: TRBV6-1
size: NA
J: TRBJ2-3
DNA: TGTGCCAGCAGTGAAACCCTGACAGGGGGAAACACAGATACGCAGTATTTT
CDR3: CASSETLTGGNTDTQYF

D: TRBD2
V: TRBV24-1
size: NA
J: TRBJ2-3
DNA: TGTGCCACCGGGGAAACTAGCGGAGCTCCAGATACGCAGTATTTT
CDR3: CATGETSGAPDTQYF

D: NA
V: TRBV28
size: NA
J: TRBJ1-1
DNA: TGTGCCAGCAGTTTAAGAGTAAGGAGTGGCACTGAAGCTTTCTTT
CDR3: CASSLRVRSGTEAFF

D: TRBD2
V: TRBV28
size: NA
J: TRBJ2-7
DNA: TGTGCCAGCAGTCCTAGCGGGAAAAGCTACGAGCAGTACTTC
CDR3: CASSPSGKSYEQYF

D: NA
V: TRBV28
size: few
J: TRBJ1-2
DNA: TGTGCCAGCAGTTTTCTGGGGGCGATTCTTGGCTACACCTTC
CDR3: CASSFLGAILGYTF

D: NA
V: TRBV5-4
size: NA
J: TRBJ1-3
DNA: TGTGCCAGCAGCTTACAGGGATCCGGAAACACCATATATTTT
CDR3: CASSLQGSGNTIYF

D: NA
V: TRBV18
size: NA
J: TRBJ1-3
DNA: TGTGCCAGCTCACCCCTGACAGGAGGTGGAAACACCATATATTTT
CDR3: CASSPLTGGGNTIYF

D: TRBD2
V: TRBV28
size: NA
J: TRBJ2-1
DNA: TGTGCCAGCAGTTCCCAAAAAGCGGGAGGGTACAATGAGCAGTTCTTC
CDR3: CASSSQKAGGYNEQFF

D: TRBD1
V: TRBV7-8
size: NA
J: TRBJ1-1
DNA: TGTGCCAGCAGCTTAGACCTGGGACAGGGGGCGGGTAGAGCTTTCTTT
CDR3: CASSLDLGQGAGRAFF

D: NA
V: TRBV3-1/TRBV3-2
size: NA
J: TRBJ1-3
DNA: TGTGCCAGCAGCATGGGGGGGGAAAACACCATATATTTT
CDR3: CASSMGGENTIYF

D: TRBD2
V: TRBV6-5
size: NA
J: TRBJ2-3
DNA: TGTGCCAGCAGATCCTATCGAGGGAGGGACGATACGCAGTATTTT
CDR3: CASRSYRGRDDTQYF

D: TRBD1
V: TRBV30
size: once
J: TRBJ1-1
DNA: TGTGCCTGGAGTCAACTAGCAGGGGGAGCTGAAGCTTTCTTT
CDR3: CAWSQLAGGAEAFF

D: NA
V: TRBV3-1/TRBV3-2
size: NA
J: TRBJ2-2
DNA: TGTGCCAGCAGCCTGCTGGTAGGGGGGAGGGCCGTCGGGGAGCTGTTTTTT
CDR3: CASSLLVGGRAVGELFF

D: TRBD2
V: TRBV7-6
size: few
J: TRBJ2-1
DNA: TGTGCCAGCAGCCGTACTTATATAGCGGGAGGGAAATCCAATGAGCAGTTCTTC
CDR3: CASSRTYIAGGKSNEQFF

D: NA
V: TRBV4-3
size: NA
J: TRBJ2-7
DNA: TGCGCCAGCAGCCAAGATGCGGCCTACGAGCAGTACTTC
CDR3: CASSQDAAYEQYF